This is a list of T cell receptor beta chains from one sample in a study of tumor and adjacent non-tumor tissue in lung cancer. TCRdb processed the multiplex PCR reads anew with MiXCR; each CDR3 protein has one entry. The sample lists approximately 65,000 distinct CDR3 sequences, 60% occurring once. The sample comprised lung tumor tissue. All receptors derive from a middle-aged man with non-small cell lung cancer. Both conserved end residues are part of each CDR3. The D gene is left open where the match is weak. Part of the rows lack a size; the others show once, few, many or a class for expanded clones.

j_call: TRBJ2-3
v_call: TRBV28
cdr3_length: 16
d_call: -
clone_size: once
cdr3_nt: TGTGCCAGCTGTTTTGACTCTATCGAGAGGACAGATACGCAGTATTTT
cdr3_aa: CASCFDSIERTDTQYF

j_call: TRBJ1-1
v_call: TRBV11-2
cdr3_length: 14
d_call: -
clone_size: -
cdr3_nt: TGTGCCAGTAGCGTAGACAGGTATGGGACTGAAGCTCTCTTT
cdr3_aa: CASSVDRYGTEALF

j_call: TRBJ2-3
v_call: TRBV4-2
cdr3_length: 18
d_call: -
clone_size: -
cdr3_nt: TGTGCCAACAGCCAAGTGGTCACGGCTAACCATAGCACAGATACGCAGTATTTT
cdr3_aa: CANSQVVTANHSTDTQYF

j_call: TRBJ1-2
v_call: TRBV28
cdr3_length: 17
d_call: TRBD1
clone_size: many
cdr3_nt: TGTGCCAGCAGTCCTCAGGGGGAAATAGGAGGTAACTATGGCTACACCTTC
cdr3_aa: CASSPQGEIGGNYGYTF

j_call: TRBJ1-1
v_call: TRBV6-6
cdr3_length: 14
d_call: TRBD1
clone_size: few
cdr3_nt: TGTGCCAGCAGCTATGACAGGGTGAGCACTGAAGCTTTCTTT
cdr3_aa: CASSYDRVSTEAFF

j_call: TRBJ2-3
v_call: TRBV6-1
cdr3_length: 13
d_call: TRBD1
clone_size: -
cdr3_nt: TGTGCTAGCATGAGGACAGGGTCAGATACGCAGTATTTT
cdr3_aa: CASMRTGSDTQYF

j_call: TRBJ2-1
v_call: TRBV12-3/TRBV12-4
cdr3_length: 17
d_call: TRBD2
clone_size: -
cdr3_nt: TGTGCCAGCCGTTTTACGCCGACTAGCGGGATCTCGGATGAGCAATTCTTC
cdr3_aa: CASRFTPTSGISDEQFF

j_call: TRBJ1-2
v_call: TRBV29-1
cdr3_length: 11
d_call: -
clone_size: many
cdr3_nt: TGCAGCGTTGACAGCATCTATGGCTACACCTTC
cdr3_aa: CSVDSIYGYTF

j_call: TRBJ2-7
v_call: TRBV12-3/TRBV12-4
cdr3_length: 15
d_call: -
clone_size: -
cdr3_nt: TGTGCCCGCAGTAAACCCTTCGGGTCAACCTATGAGCAGTACTTC
cdr3_aa: CARSKPFGSTYEQYF

j_call: TRBJ2-7
v_call: TRBV6-1
cdr3_length: 14
d_call: TRBD1
clone_size: -
cdr3_nt: TGTGCCAGCAGTCGCGGGACAGGGGTTCCGGGGCAGTACTTC
cdr3_aa: CASSRGTGVPGQYF

j_call: TRBJ2-7
v_call: TRBV28
cdr3_length: 17
d_call: -
clone_size: -
cdr3_nt: TGTGCCAGCAGTTTAAGTTTGGCGGAGGAGGACACCTACGAGCAGTACTTC
cdr3_aa: CASSLSLAEEDTYEQYF

j_call: TRBJ1-1
v_call: TRBV12-3/TRBV12-4
cdr3_length: 16
d_call: -
clone_size: many
cdr3_nt: TGTGCCAGCAGTTGGGCCCTTAGGGGGATGAACACTGAAGCTTTCTTT
cdr3_aa: CASSWALRGMNTEAFF

j_call: TRBJ2-5
v_call: TRBV6-5
cdr3_length: 11
d_call: -
clone_size: many
cdr3_nt: TGTGCCAGCAGTTACCCAGAGACCCAGTACTTC
cdr3_aa: CASSYPETQYF

j_call: TRBJ2-7
v_call: TRBV28
cdr3_length: 13
d_call: -
clone_size: -
cdr3_nt: TGTGCCAGCAGGGGTGGAGTCAGTAGCGAGCAGTACTTC
cdr3_aa: CASRGGVSSEQYF

j_call: TRBJ2-1
v_call: TRBV4-1
cdr3_length: 16
d_call: -
clone_size: -
cdr3_nt: TGCGCCAGCAGCCAAGACTCGGGCAGGGATTACAATGAGCAGTTCTTC
cdr3_aa: CASSQDSGRDYNEQFF

j_call: TRBJ1-5
v_call: TRBV2
cdr3_length: 12
d_call: -
clone_size: many
cdr3_nt: TGTGCCAGCAAGGTAGACAATCAGCCCCAGCATTTT
cdr3_aa: CASKVDNQPQHF

j_call: TRBJ2-1
v_call: TRBV29-1
cdr3_length: 14
d_call: TRBD2
clone_size: -
cdr3_nt: TGCAGCGCCTTAATCATCGGGAGGAGCAGTGAGCAGTTCTTC
cdr3_aa: CSALIIGRSSEQFF

j_call: TRBJ1-3
v_call: TRBV6-1
cdr3_length: 15
d_call: -
clone_size: many
cdr3_nt: TGTGCCAGCAGTGGATTGGGGGGCCCTGGAAACACCATATATTTT
cdr3_aa: CASSGLGGPGNTIYF

j_call: TRBJ2-5
v_call: TRBV29-1
cdr3_length: 13
d_call: -
clone_size: -
cdr3_nt: TGTAGCGTTGATTTAGCGGATCAAGAGACCCAGTACTTC
cdr3_aa: CSVDLADQETQYF

j_call: TRBJ2-2
v_call: TRBV30
cdr3_length: 13
d_call: -
clone_size: -
cdr3_nt: TGTGCCTGGATAAAGGTGGGCACCGGGGAGCTGTTTTTT
cdr3_aa: CAWIKVGTGELFF

j_call: TRBJ2-7
v_call: TRBV25-1
cdr3_length: 15
d_call: -
clone_size: -
cdr3_nt: TGTGCCGGCAGTGAAAAACTAACGGGAACCTACGAGCAGTACTTC
cdr3_aa: CAGSEKLTGTYEQYF

j_call: TRBJ2-5
v_call: TRBV6-6
cdr3_length: 16
d_call: TRBD1
clone_size: many
cdr3_nt: TGTGCCAGCAGTTATAAAACGGGACAGGCGCAAGAGACCCAGTACTTC
cdr3_aa: CASSYKTGQAQETQYF

j_call: TRBJ2-3
v_call: TRBV11-3
cdr3_length: 13
d_call: -
clone_size: -
cdr3_nt: TGTGCCAGCAACGTCCAGGGGGGAGACACGCAGTATTTT
cdr3_aa: CASNVQGGDTQYF

j_call: TRBJ1-1
v_call: TRBV20-1
cdr3_length: 14
d_call: TRBD1
clone_size: many
cdr3_nt: TGCAGTGCTAGAAGGACAGGGGGGGGCACTGAAGCTTTCTTT
cdr3_aa: CSARRTGGGTEAFF

j_call: TRBJ2-7
v_call: TRBV12-3/TRBV12-4
cdr3_length: 15
d_call: TRBD1
clone_size: -
cdr3_nt: TGTGTCAGCAGTCCACTAACAGGGGCCAGATTCGAGCAGTACTTC
cdr3_aa: CVSSPLTGARFEQYF

j_call: TRBJ1-5
v_call: TRBV10-3
cdr3_length: 14
d_call: TRBD1
clone_size: -
cdr3_nt: TGTGTCATCAGTCGGACAGGGGACAATCAGCCCCAGCATTTT
cdr3_aa: CVISRTGDNQPQHF

j_call: TRBJ1-3
v_call: TRBV6-1
cdr3_length: 16
d_call: -
clone_size: -
cdr3_nt: TGTGCCAACAGTTCCTCCTGGGGGGTTGCTGGAAATACCATATATTTT
cdr3_aa: CANSSSWGVAGNTIYF

j_call: TRBJ1-2
v_call: TRBV18
cdr3_length: 14
d_call: -
clone_size: -
cdr3_nt: TGTGCCAGCTCACCACCTTTTGAGGGCTATAACTACACCTTC
cdr3_aa: CASSPPFEGYNYTF

j_call: TRBJ2-7
v_call: TRBV6-1
cdr3_length: 12
d_call: -
clone_size: -
cdr3_nt: TGTGCCAGCGAATCGCTATTCGACGAGCAGTACTTC
cdr3_aa: CASESLFDEQYF

j_call: TRBJ1-6
v_call: TRBV6-5
cdr3_length: 12
d_call: -
clone_size: -
cdr3_nt: TGTGCCAGCAGACGGCCTGGGACACTCCTCCATTTT
cdr3_aa: CASRRPGTLLHF

j_call: TRBJ2-1
v_call: TRBV12-3/TRBV12-4
cdr3_length: 14
d_call: TRBD2
clone_size: -
cdr3_nt: TGTGCCAGCAGTTTCGGGGGGGGGTACAAAGTGCGGTTCTTC
cdr3_aa: CASSFGGGYKVRFF

j_call: TRBJ1-1
v_call: TRBV7-9
cdr3_length: 15
d_call: -
clone_size: few
cdr3_nt: TGTGCCAGCAACTTAGTGGTCTTGGGTGGTGGTGAAGCTTTCTTT
cdr3_aa: CASNLVVLGGGEAFF

j_call: TRBJ2-3
v_call: TRBV6-5
cdr3_length: 15
d_call: TRBD1
clone_size: -
cdr3_nt: TGTGTCAGCAGTACGGGGGACAGGGCCACAGATACGCAATATTTT
cdr3_aa: CVSSTGDRATDTQYF

j_call: TRBJ1-2
v_call: TRBV21-1
cdr3_length: 13
d_call: -
clone_size: -
cdr3_nt: TGTACCAGCAGCAAAGACAGGTTTGATGGCTACACCTTC
cdr3_aa: CTSSKDRFDGYTF

j_call: TRBJ2-1
v_call: TRBV12-3/TRBV12-4
cdr3_length: 14
d_call: TRBD1
clone_size: -
cdr3_nt: TGTGCTATCAGTTCAGAGGGGGCCTGGAATAAGCAGTTCTTC
cdr3_aa: CAISSEGAWNKQFF

j_call: TRBJ1-5
v_call: TRBV7-9
cdr3_length: 14
d_call: -
clone_size: -
cdr3_nt: TGTGCCAGCAGCCGTGACACTAGCAATCAGCCCCAGCATTTT
cdr3_aa: CASSRDTSNQPQHF

j_call: TRBJ2-1
v_call: TRBV4-1
cdr3_length: 16
d_call: TRBD2
clone_size: -
cdr3_nt: TGCGCCAGCAGCCCAAGGACTAGCGTGAGGGACAATGAGCAGCTCTTC
cdr3_aa: CASSPRTSVRDNEQLF

j_call: TRBJ2-7
v_call: TRBV4-1
cdr3_length: 18
d_call: TRBD2
clone_size: -
cdr3_nt: TGCGCCACCAGCCACCAAAGTTATCGCGGGAGGAATGACAATGAGCAGTACTTC
cdr3_aa: CATSHQSYRGRNDNEQYF

j_call: TRBJ2-6
v_call: TRBV6-5
cdr3_length: 17
d_call: TRBD1
clone_size: medium-sized
cdr3_nt: TGTGCCAGCAGTTACACCGACAGGGCGCGGGGGGCCAACGTCCTGACTTTC
cdr3_aa: CASSYTDRARGANVLTF

j_call: TRBJ2-5
v_call: TRBV7-8
cdr3_length: 16
d_call: -
clone_size: -
cdr3_nt: TGTGCCGGCAGCTTTAAGGGACACCTATCCCAAGAGACCCAGTACTTC
cdr3_aa: CAGSFKGHLSQETQYF

j_call: TRBJ2-3
v_call: TRBV11-2
cdr3_length: 15
d_call: -
clone_size: -
cdr3_nt: TGTGCCAGAAGCTTAGATCGCGGATCGGCTGATACGCAGTATTTT
cdr3_aa: CARSLDRGSADTQYF

j_call: TRBJ2-5
v_call: TRBV12-3/TRBV12-4
cdr3_length: 11
d_call: -
clone_size: many
cdr3_nt: TGTGCCAGCAGTTCCGTTGAGACCCAGTACTTC
cdr3_aa: CASSSVETQYF

j_call: TRBJ2-5
v_call: TRBV10-3
cdr3_length: 12
d_call: -
clone_size: -
cdr3_nt: TGTGCCATCGGACGGTACCAAGAGACCCAGTACTTC
cdr3_aa: CAIGRYQETQYF

j_call: TRBJ2-1
v_call: TRBV11-2
cdr3_length: 14
d_call: -
clone_size: -
cdr3_nt: TGTGTCAGCAGCTTGCTTTCCCTTGGGGACGAGCAGTTCTTC
cdr3_aa: CVSSLLSLGDEQFF

j_call: TRBJ2-5
v_call: TRBV11-2
cdr3_length: 12
d_call: -
clone_size: -
cdr3_nt: TGTGCCAGGATGGAGAATCAAGAGACCAAGTACTTC
cdr3_aa: CARMENQETKYF

j_call: TRBJ2-7
v_call: TRBV11-2
cdr3_length: 14
d_call: -
clone_size: -
cdr3_nt: TGTGCCAGTAGCTTAGCGCATAGGGACTACGAGCAGTACTTC
cdr3_aa: CASSLAHRDYEQYF

j_call: TRBJ2-3
v_call: TRBV29-1
cdr3_length: 14
d_call: -
clone_size: -
cdr3_nt: TGCAGCGTTAGAAGGGCAGGGAGCACAGATACGCAGTATTTT
cdr3_aa: CSVRRAGSTDTQYF

j_call: TRBJ2-1
v_call: TRBV10-3
cdr3_length: 16
d_call: TRBD2
clone_size: -
cdr3_nt: TGTCCCATCAGTGGGGGTAGCGGGAGGGCCACGAGAGAGCAGTTCTTC
cdr3_aa: CPISGGSGRATREQFF

j_call: TRBJ2-2
v_call: TRBV12-3/TRBV12-4
cdr3_length: 16
d_call: TRBD2
clone_size: -
cdr3_nt: TGTGCCAGAAGCTCTCCGGGACTAGCGGCCACCGGGGAGCTGTTTTTT
cdr3_aa: CARSSPGLAATGELFF

j_call: TRBJ2-5
v_call: TRBV7-6
cdr3_length: 16
d_call: TRBD1
clone_size: few
cdr3_nt: TGTGCCAGCAGCTTGGTACCGGGACAGGGCCAAGAGACCCAGTACTTC
cdr3_aa: CASSLVPGQGQETQYF

j_call: TRBJ1-1
v_call: TRBV11-3
cdr3_length: 13
d_call: -
clone_size: once
cdr3_nt: TGTGCAAGCAGGCCCGGAGAGGAGGTCGAAGCTTTCTTT
cdr3_aa: CASRPGEEVEAFF

j_call: TRBJ1-1
v_call: TRBV6-5
cdr3_length: 16
d_call: -
clone_size: many
cdr3_nt: TGTGCCAGCCTGCCCGCAGGAGGAGAGATGAACACTGAAGCTTTCTTT
cdr3_aa: CASLPAGGEMNTEAFF

j_call: TRBJ2-1
v_call: TRBV29-1
cdr3_length: 14
d_call: -
clone_size: -
cdr3_nt: TGCTGCGGTGTGGATGGGCTAGGGATGGATGAGCAGTTCTTC
cdr3_aa: CCGVDGLGMDEQFF

j_call: TRBJ2-7
v_call: TRBV29-1
cdr3_length: 14
d_call: TRBD2
clone_size: many
cdr3_nt: TGCAGCGCCACAACTAGCGGGAGCCTTTACGAGCAGTGCTTC
cdr3_aa: CSATTSGSLYEQCF

j_call: TRBJ1-5
v_call: TRBV10-3
cdr3_length: 12
d_call: -
clone_size: -
cdr3_nt: TGTGCCATAGGTCAGGCTAATCAGCCCCAGGATTTT
cdr3_aa: CAIGQANQPQDF